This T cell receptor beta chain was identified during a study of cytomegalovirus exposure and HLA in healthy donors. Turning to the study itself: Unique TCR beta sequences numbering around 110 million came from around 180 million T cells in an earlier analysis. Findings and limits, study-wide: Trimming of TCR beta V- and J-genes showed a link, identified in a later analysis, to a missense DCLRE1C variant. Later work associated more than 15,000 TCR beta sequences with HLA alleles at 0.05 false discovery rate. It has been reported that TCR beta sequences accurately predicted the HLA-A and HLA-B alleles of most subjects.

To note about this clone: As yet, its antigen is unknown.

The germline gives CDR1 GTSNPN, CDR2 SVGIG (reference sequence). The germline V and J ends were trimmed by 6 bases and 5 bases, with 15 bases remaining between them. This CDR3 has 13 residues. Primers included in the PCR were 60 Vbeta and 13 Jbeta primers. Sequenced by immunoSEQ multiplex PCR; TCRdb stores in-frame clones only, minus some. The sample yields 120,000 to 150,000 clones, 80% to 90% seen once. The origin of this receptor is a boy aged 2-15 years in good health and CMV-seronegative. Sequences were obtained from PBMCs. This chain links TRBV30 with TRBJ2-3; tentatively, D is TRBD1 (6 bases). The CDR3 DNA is TGTGCCTGCACAGGGATTTTCGTAGATACGCAGTATTTT. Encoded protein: CACTGIFVDTQYF.